This T cell receptor beta chain derives from a study of control samples from healthy donors and cancer patients. TCRdb's table, derived via immunoSEQ multiplex PCR, lists solely in-frame clones and lacks some. There are 84,000 or so clones in the sample; about nine tenths occur only once, and approximately 15% lies in the top ten. CDR3 length: 14 residues. Trimming cost V 3 bases and J 1 base; bases outside gene matches: 3. Germline V gene data show CDR1 as SGHNT and CDR2 as YYREEE (reference sequence). The chain combines TRBV5-4 with TRBJ1-1, with 7 bases lining up with TRBD1. The TCR was taken from a man aged 45-65 years in good health. The sample comprised blood. The CDR3 reads CASSWDSGNTEAFF. The CDR3 nucleotides are TGTGCCAGCAGCTGGGACAGCGGGAACACTGAAGCTTTCTTT.